This TCR beta chain is drawn from a study of T-cell memory formation after mild COVID-19. In the study overall: Each donor largely had its own TCR clusters. Study findings and constraints: Mainly CM and EM harbored the contracting CD4+ clones; mainly EMRA harbored the CD8+ ones.

The CDR3 runs to 15 residues. Trimming pared 0 bases from V and 4 bases from J, leaving 13 bases between. The V gene's germline CDR1 is SGHRS and CDR2 YFSETQ. A few counts support this clonotype. The antigen remains unidentified. TCRdb independently ran MiXCR on the 5' RACE reads; one entry per CDR3 protein. Here the sample spans 470,000 or so distinct CDR3 sequences, 15% to 20% being singletons. The clonotype comes from a man between 18 and 35 years old who had mild COVID-19 (a few samples of this study predate the infection). Cell type and time point are not known. This chain links TRBV5-1 with TRBJ1-1, with a weak D call TRBD1 (5 bases). The sample consisted of PBMCs or a T cell subset sorted from them (not recorded which). The CDR3 coding sequence is TGCGCCAGCAGCTTGGGGCGGGGGTCGGGCACTGAAGCTTTCTTT. Translated, it gives CASSLGRGSGTEAFF.